This T cell receptor beta chain was profiled in a study of CD8+CD57+ T cells in acquired aplastic anemia. Study details: When averaged, DNA from sorted CD4+ and CD8+ cells came to about 3 ug. Healthy donor CD4+ cell samples had a mean of roughly 9.8 million reads.

The CDR3 loop spans 14 amino acids. CDR1 and CDR2 (germline): DFQATT, SNEGSKA (reference sequence). The junction had 8 bases not matched to a gene; V was cut back by 5 bases and J by 4 bases. Genomic DNA was employed as the template in profiling TCR beta VDJ and CDR3. TCRdb reprocessed the reads via MiXCR and lists one record per CDR3 protein. The sample yields about 180,000 distinct CDR3 sequences, 46% seen once. Worth noting for this clonotype: Antigen: not known.

Study-level results: Between the patient and control groups, CD8+ Simpson's diversity did not differ significantly. In common between the patients and the controls were approximately 30 CD8+ CDR3 sequences.

The clonotype comes from a human donor in good health. The sequenced sample was sorted CD4+, CD8+, or CD8+CD57+ T cells (not recorded which) from PBMCs. This chain links TRBV20-1 with TRBJ2-7, with 10 bases fitting TRBD1. CDR3 sequence: CSALRDRGTYEQYF. The CDR3 coding sequence is TGCAGTGCTCTCCGGGACAGGGGCACTTACGAGCAGTACTTC.